Shown below are 19 T cell receptor beta chains from a single sample sequenced in a study of T cells expressing NK-cell markers. TCRdb reanalyzed the 5' RACE reads, giving one entry per CDR3 protein sequence and no DNA. The repertoire shows 250,000 to 300,000 distinct CDR3 sequences; the top ten hold 4.2%. Source material: blood T cells: a sorted CD56 or NKG2C T cell subset, CD4+ or CD8+ T cells, or bulk PBMC T cells (not recorded which). The source is a woman between 18 and 69 years old in good health.

The CDR3 sequence is CASSSGLHTDTQYF. This chain joins TRBV5-6 and TRBJ2-3. The CDR3 extends over 14 amino acids. CDR1 and CDR2 from the germline V gene are SGHDT and YYEEEE.

This rearrangement joins TRBV7-9 to TRBJ1-5; TCRdb's D call of TRBD1 is untestable without DNA. Germline-derived CDR1 and CDR2 are SEHNR and FQNEAQ (reference sequence). This CDR3 region has 13 residues. The CDR3 spells CASSFRDNQPQHF.

This rearrangement joins TRBV5-1 to TRBJ1-2. CDR3 length equals 16 residues. The germline gives CDR1 SGHRS, CDR2 YFSETQ. The CDR3 here is CASSSRERGLNYGYTF. Looking up the rest from reference TRBV5-1 and TRBJ1-2 gives the full variable domain: KAGVTQTPRYLIKTRGQQVTLSCSPISGHRSVSWYQQTPGQGLQFLFEYFSETQRNKGNFPGRFSGRQFSNSRSEMNVSTLELGDSALYLCASSSRERGLNYGYTFGSGTRLTVV.

The V call is TRBV19, the J call TRBJ2-3; with no DNA, the TCRdb D assignment of TRBD2 cannot be verified. CDR1 is LNHDA, CDR2 SQIVND, per germline (reference sequence). The CDR3 runs 16 residues. The CDR3 region is CASSIGSGGAADTQYF.

This rearrangement joins TRBV29-1 to TRBJ2-7; lacking DNA, the TRBD2 call made by TCRdb goes unchecked. Germline values: CDR1 SQVTM, CDR2 ANQGSEA. The CDR3 consists of 13 residues. CDR3 sequence reads: CSVEPGRRDEQYF.

The rearrangement links TRBV20-1 to TRBJ2-5; TCRdb's assignment of TRBD1 cannot be checked, as there is no DNA. Germline V gene lookup returns CDR1 DFQATT and CDR2 SNEGSKA (reference sequence). The CDR3 totals 14 residues. Here the CDR3 reads CSARKGQAPETQYF.

The rearrangement uses TRBV20-1 and TRBJ1-4. The germline gives CDR1 DFQATT, CDR2 SNEGSKA (reference sequence). The length of the CDR3 is 14 residues. The CDR3 loop is CSASRPSPNEKLFF.

The chain joins TRBV6-1 to TRBJ2-1; TCRdb's D gene call, TRBD1, goes unchecked for lack of DNA. This CDR3 has 15 amino acids. Germline CDR1 MNHNS, CDR2 SASEGT. The CDR3 protein is CASTTDRVSYNEQFF.

V gene TRBV2 combines with J gene TRBJ2-5. The CDR3 is 13 amino acids. Germline CDR1 and CDR2: SNHLY and FYNNEI. CDR3 loop: CASSETPQLAQYF.

The CDR3 sequence is CASSQDGTGGDTQYF. The rearrangement links TRBV4-3 to TRBJ2-3; TCRdb selects TRBD1, and the lack of DNA leaves this call unchecked. Germline lookup yields CDR1 LGHNA and CDR2 YSLEER. CDR3 length equals 15 residues.

This sequence joins TRBV12-3 or TRBV12-4 and TRBJ1-2; TCRdb's assignment of TRBD1 cannot be checked, as there is no DNA. The CDR3 runs to 16 residues. This CDR3 is CASSPAPGQGDYGYTF.

The rearrangement joins TRBV18 to TRBJ1-3; no DNA is available, so the TRBD1 call from TCRdb remains unchecked. CDR3 size: 15 residues. The germline gives CDR1 KGHSH, CDR2 LQKENI. The CDR3: CASSRQEGTGNTIYF.

This CDR3 is CASSFPGVETQYF. The chain links TRBV5-5 to TRBJ2-5; the D call from TCRdb, TRBD1, cannot be confirmed without DNA. There are 13 residues in the CDR3. Germline CDR1 and CDR2: SGHKS and YYEKEE (reference sequence).

The gene calls are TRBV20-1 and TRBJ2-5; checking the TCRdb D call of TRBD1 is not possible without DNA. The CDR3 is 15 amino acids. Germline V gene data show CDR1 as DFQATT and CDR2 as SNEGSKA (reference sequence). The CDR3 loop reads CSARPPRAGGETQYF.

This rearrangement joins TRBV5-1 to TRBJ2-7; TCRdb gives TRBD1 as the D gene, but with no DNA this cannot be confirmed. This CDR3 has 14 amino acids. Looked up from germline, CDR1 is SGHRS and CDR2 is YFSETQ. The CDR3 reads CASSFGQGTYEQYF.

The chain is built from TRBV7-2 and TRBJ1-2; TCRdb lists TRBD1, though no DNA is available to test this call. The CDR3 spans 14 residues. Germline CDR1 SGHTA, CDR2 FQGNSA. CDR3 sequence reads: CASSLGAGAGGYTF.

V is TRBV5-1 and J is TRBJ1-2; TCRdb names TRBD1, which stays unverified in the absence of DNA. Looked up from germline, CDR1 is SGHRS and CDR2 is YFSETQ. This CDR3 has 15 amino acids. CDR3 loop: CASSLDPGGQDGYTF.

CDR3: CSVDRENYGYTF. The chain is built from TRBV29-1 and TRBJ1-2; TCRdb outputs TRBD1, but without DNA this stays unchecked. Germline V gives CDR1 SQVTM, CDR2 ANQGSEA. The CDR3 spans 12 residues.

The genes are TRBV6-5 and TRBJ1-5; TCRdb's D call of TRBD1 is untestable without DNA. CDR3 length: 16 residues. The germline V gene encodes CDR1 MNHEY and CDR2 SVGAGI. The CDR3 loop reads CASSYSQGTRNQPQHF.